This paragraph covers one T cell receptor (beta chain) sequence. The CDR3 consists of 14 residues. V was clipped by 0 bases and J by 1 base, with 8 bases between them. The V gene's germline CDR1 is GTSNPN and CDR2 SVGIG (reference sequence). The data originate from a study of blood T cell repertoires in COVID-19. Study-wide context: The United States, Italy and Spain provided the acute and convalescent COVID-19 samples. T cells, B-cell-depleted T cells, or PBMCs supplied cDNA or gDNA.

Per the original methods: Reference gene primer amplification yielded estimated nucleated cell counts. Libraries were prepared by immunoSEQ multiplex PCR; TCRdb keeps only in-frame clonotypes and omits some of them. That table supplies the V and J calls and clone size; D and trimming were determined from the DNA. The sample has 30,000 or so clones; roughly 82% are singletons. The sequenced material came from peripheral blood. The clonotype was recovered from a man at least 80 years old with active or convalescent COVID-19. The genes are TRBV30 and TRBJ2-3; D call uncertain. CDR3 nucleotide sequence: TGTGCCTGGAGTGTACCGGGTGGCACAGATACGCAGTATTTT. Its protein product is CAWSVPGGTDTQYF.